The TCR beta chain described here comes from a study of cytomegalovirus exposure and HLA in healthy donors. Study-wide context: Earlier work reported 90 million to 120 million unique TCR beta sequences from 170 million or so T cells.

PCR employed 60 Vbeta and 13 Jbeta primers. This table comes from immunoSEQ multiplex PCR, and its TCRdb copy is limited to in-frame clones, with some not included. Its table lists around 110,000 clones. Details on this clone: Its specificity is unknown.

General observations from the study: Reports credit the classifier with highly specific, highly sensitive diagnosis of cytomegalovirus status. Looking again later, the authors saw that most CMV-associated TCR beta chains seemed HLA-restricted. An analysis was carried out later, and it reportedly showed fewer N-insertions in an Asian-associated ancestry cluster than the approximately 610-donor mean.

CDR1 is SGHRS, CDR2 YFSETQ, per germline. The CDR3 is 13 residues long. The V end was cut by 5 bases, the J end by 0 bases, with 6 bases between. V usage is TRBV5-1 and J usage is TRBJ1-3; maybe TRBD1 (6 bases). Material for sequencing was PBMCs. The clonotype comes from a man aged 25-40 years in good health and CMV-seronegative. CDR3 in DNA: TGCGCCAGCAGGGACAGCTCTGGAAACACCATATATTTT. Its translation: CASRDSSGNTIYF.